This T cell receptor beta chain was sequenced during a study of blood T cell repertoires in COVID-19. As for the study in general: Resolution of symptoms, clearance, or two negative PCRs was present in recovered Cohort 3 donors.

The table came from immunoSEQ multiplex PCR; TCRdb's copy has only in-frame clones and leaves some out. Of 150,000 to 200,000 clones in the sample, about 88% were seen once. Per germline, CDR1 SGHRS and CDR2 YFSETQ. The ends lost 4 bases at V and 8 bases at J; junction bases unmatched: 8. There are 14 residues in the CDR3. This receptor was obtained from a woman between 40 and 50 years old in a cohort exposed to, infected with or recovered from COVID-19 (not recorded which). Sequences were obtained from PBMCs or T cells enriched from blood (not recorded which). The V gene is TRBV5-1, the J gene TRBJ2-2, with 7 bases that match TRBD1. CDR3 coding DNA: TGCGCCAGCAGCAGAGATAACAGGGGAGGGGAGCTGTTTTTT. Amino acid sequence: CASSRDNRGGELFF.